The clone carrying this T cell receptor beta chain was picked up many times. This CDR3 is 15 amino acids long. The V end lost 0 bases, the J end lost 8 bases, and 14 bases lay between the germline ends. The germline CDR1 and CDR2 sequences are SGHDT and YYEEEE. This specimen comes from a study of early T cells in non-severe SARS-CoV-2 infection. TCRdb ran MiXCR on the 5' RACE reads and lists one entry per CDR3 protein. The table includes 10,000 to 13,000 distinct CDR3 sequences, roughly 4.4% detected once. This sequence was found in an adult who was a healthcare worker with PCR-confirmed SARS-CoV-2 infection or an uninfected control (not recorded which). The gene calls are TRBV5-6 and TRBJ1-4, with D possibly matching TRBD1 (6 bases). Material: whole blood. CDR3 residues: CASSLVRAGDEKLFF. DNA for the CDR3: TGTGCCAGCAGCTTGGTTCGGGCAGGGGACGAAAAACTGTTTTTT.